These T cell receptor beta chains were read from a single sample in a study of CD8 T cells in Susac syndrome. TCRdb processed the immunoSEQ multiplex PCR reads anew with MiXCR; each CDR3 protein has one entry. This table holds some 110,000 distinct CDR3 sequences, around 94% found once. Material: CD8+ T cells from PBMCs. The receptors originated from a human donor with Susac syndrome. Both conserved end residues are part of each CDR3. The order of the fields is CDR3 protein, CDR3 DNA, J gene, D gene, clone size, V gene. The D gene is left open where the match is weak. The listing skips clone size in some rows; elsewhere it reads once, few, many or a size class.

CDR3aa: CASSESATGYGYTF
CDR3nt: TGCGCCAGCAGTGAGTCGGCAACAGGGTATGGCTACACCTTC
j_gene: TRBJ1-2
d_gene: .
abundance: once
v_gene: TRBV10-2

CDR3aa: CASSPETGVVFYNEQFF
CDR3nt: TGTGCCAGCAGCCCGGAAACAGGGGTAGTTTTCTACAATGAGCAGTTCTTC
j_gene: TRBJ2-1
d_gene: TRBD1
abundance: .
v_gene: TRBV11-2

CDR3aa: CASSHGPGTGDNEQFF
CDR3nt: TGCGCCAGCAGCCACGGACCCGGGACAGGGGACAATGAGCAGTTCTTC
j_gene: TRBJ2-1
d_gene: TRBD1
abundance: .
v_gene: TRBV4-1

CDR3aa: CASSVFGGGQNEQFF
CDR3nt: TGTGCCAGCAGCGTCTTTGGCGGGGGCCAAAATGAGCAGTTCTTC
j_gene: TRBJ2-1
d_gene: .
abundance: .
v_gene: TRBV9

CDR3aa: CAISEPLRSTDTQYF
CDR3nt: TGTGCCATCAGTGAGCCCCTACGGTCCACAGATACGCAGTATTTT
j_gene: TRBJ2-3
d_gene: .
abundance: .
v_gene: TRBV10-3

CDR3aa: CASSAGTESYEQYF
CDR3nt: TGTGCCAGCAGCGCCGGGACAGAGTCCTACGAGCAGTACTTC
j_gene: TRBJ2-7
d_gene: TRBD1
abundance: .
v_gene: TRBV9

CDR3aa: CASSSIAGAYEQYF
CDR3nt: TGTGCCAGCAGCTCCATAGCGGGGGCCTACGAGCAGTACTTC
j_gene: TRBJ2-7
d_gene: TRBD2
abundance: .
v_gene: TRBV12-3/TRBV12-4

CDR3aa: CASSQAAGANTDTQYF
CDR3nt: TGTGCCAGCAGCCAAGCGGCGGGGGCCAACACAGATACGCAGTATTTT
j_gene: TRBJ2-3
d_gene: .
abundance: .
v_gene: TRBV4-2

CDR3aa: CSVRTGTYEQYF
CDR3nt: TGCAGTGTTAGGACAGGAACCTACGAGCAGTACTTC
j_gene: TRBJ2-7
d_gene: TRBD1
abundance: .
v_gene: TRBV20-1

CDR3aa: CASNGGVDEQFF
CDR3nt: TGTGCCAGCAATGGCGGGGTGGATGAGCAGTTCTTC
j_gene: TRBJ2-1
d_gene: .
abundance: .
v_gene: TRBV11-2

CDR3aa: CASSPGAGANVLTF
CDR3nt: TGTGCCAGCAGTCCGGGGGCTGGGGCCAACGTCCTGACTTTC
j_gene: TRBJ2-6
d_gene: .
abundance: .
v_gene: TRBV27

CDR3aa: CASSLQAQSQPQHF
CDR3nt: TGTGCCAGCAGTTTGCAGGCCCAGAGCCAGCCCCAGCATTTT
j_gene: TRBJ1-5
d_gene: .
abundance: .
v_gene: TRBV12-3/TRBV12-4

CDR3aa: CASSGTRPGDGYTF
CDR3nt: TGTGCCAGCAGCGGGACGCGCCCAGGGGATGGCTACACCTTC
j_gene: TRBJ1-2
d_gene: .
abundance: .
v_gene: TRBV9

CDR3aa: CSASVGPPGDTQYF
CDR3nt: TGCAGTGCTTCGGTGGGGCCCCCAGGGGATACGCAGTATTTT
j_gene: TRBJ2-3
d_gene: .
abundance: .
v_gene: TRBV20-1

CDR3aa: CSASTANTGELFF
CDR3nt: TGCAGTGCTAGCACAGCGAACACCGGGGAGCTGTTTTTT
j_gene: TRBJ2-2
d_gene: .
abundance: .
v_gene: TRBV20-1

CDR3aa: CASSREGSDYGYTF
CDR3nt: TGTGCCAGCAGCCGGGAAGGGAGTGACTATGGCTACACCTTC
j_gene: TRBJ1-2
d_gene: .
abundance: once
v_gene: TRBV7-9

CDR3aa: CASSLVTGPYNEQFF
CDR3nt: TGTGCCAGCAGTTTAGTAACAGGCCCCTACAATGAGCAGTTCTTC
j_gene: TRBJ2-1
d_gene: .
abundance: .
v_gene: TRBV12-3/TRBV12-4

CDR3aa: CASSPAGNNYGYTF
CDR3nt: TGTGCCAGCTCACCCGCTGGAAATAACTATGGCTACACCTTC
j_gene: TRBJ1-2
d_gene: .
abundance: .
v_gene: TRBV18

CDR3aa: CSVEAPYSARGTDTQYF
CDR3nt: TGCAGCGTTGAAGCACCGTACAGCGCACGGGGCACAGATACGCAGTATTTT
j_gene: TRBJ2-3
d_gene: .
abundance: .
v_gene: TRBV29-1

CDR3aa: CASTRGGEETQYF
CDR3nt: TGTGCCAGCACGCGGGGGGGCGAGGAGACCCAGTACTTC
j_gene: TRBJ2-5
d_gene: TRBD2
abundance: .
v_gene: TRBV11-2

CDR3aa: CASSFTAYEQYF
CDR3nt: TGTGCCAGCAGCTTTACGGCCTACGAGCAGTACTTC
j_gene: TRBJ2-7
d_gene: .
abundance: .
v_gene: TRBV5-5

CDR3aa: CSAHTSGETLREFF
CDR3nt: TGCAGTGCTCATACTAGCGGGGAAACCCTAAGGGAGTTCTTC
j_gene: TRBJ2-1
d_gene: TRBD2
abundance: once
v_gene: TRBV20-1

CDR3aa: CASSQGGQPQHF
CDR3nt: TGCGCCAGCAGCCAGGGTGGGCAGCCCCAGCATTTT
j_gene: TRBJ1-5
d_gene: .
abundance: few
v_gene: TRBV4-1

CDR3aa: CAISESGTTHTEAFF
CDR3nt: TGTGCCATCAGTGAGTCGGGGACAACCCACACTGAAGCTTTCTTT
j_gene: TRBJ1-1
d_gene: .
abundance: .
v_gene: TRBV10-3

CDR3aa: CSASLAGGFNEQFF
CDR3nt: TGCAGTGCCTCTCTAGCGGGGGGCTTCAATGAGCAGTTCTTC
j_gene: TRBJ2-1
d_gene: TRBD2
abundance: .
v_gene: TRBV20-1

CDR3aa: CAWNPSGRGEQFF
CDR3nt: TGTGCCTGGAATCCCTCAGGGAGGGGTGAGCAGTTCTTC
j_gene: TRBJ2-1
d_gene: TRBD2
abundance: .
v_gene: TRBV30

CDR3aa: CASSSVVAGNTDTQYF
CDR3nt: TGTGCCAGCAGCTCCGTCGTAGCGGGGAACACAGATACGCAGTATTTT
j_gene: TRBJ2-3
d_gene: TRBD2
abundance: .
v_gene: TRBV7-9

CDR3aa: CASSQPHTGTGDGYTF
CDR3nt: TGTGCCAGCAGCCAGCCCCATACCGGGACAGGGGATGGCTACACCTTC
j_gene: TRBJ1-2
d_gene: TRBD1
abundance: .
v_gene: TRBV4-2

CDR3aa: CASSFQGAGTGELFF
CDR3nt: TGCGCCAGCAGCTTTCAAGGGGCGGGCACCGGGGAGCTGTTTTTT
j_gene: TRBJ2-2
d_gene: .
abundance: .
v_gene: TRBV5-1

CDR3aa: CASSVATGNYEQYF
CDR3nt: TGTGCCAGCAGCGTAGCTACAGGGAACTACGAGCAGTACTTC
j_gene: TRBJ2-7
d_gene: .
abundance: .
v_gene: TRBV9

CDR3aa: CSAWWETQYF
CDR3nt: TGCAGCGCCTGGTGGGAGACCCAGTACTTC
j_gene: TRBJ2-5
d_gene: .
abundance: .
v_gene: TRBV29-1

CDR3aa: CASSQGGAGPTGELFF
CDR3nt: TGCGCCAGCAGCCAAGGGGGGGCAGGGCCCACCGGGGAGCTGTTTTTT
j_gene: TRBJ2-2
d_gene: .
abundance: .
v_gene: TRBV4-3

CDR3aa: CASRLRLGTQYF
CDR3nt: TGTGCCAGCAGACTCCGGCTTGGTACGCAGTATTTT
j_gene: TRBJ2-3
d_gene: .
abundance: .
v_gene: TRBV2